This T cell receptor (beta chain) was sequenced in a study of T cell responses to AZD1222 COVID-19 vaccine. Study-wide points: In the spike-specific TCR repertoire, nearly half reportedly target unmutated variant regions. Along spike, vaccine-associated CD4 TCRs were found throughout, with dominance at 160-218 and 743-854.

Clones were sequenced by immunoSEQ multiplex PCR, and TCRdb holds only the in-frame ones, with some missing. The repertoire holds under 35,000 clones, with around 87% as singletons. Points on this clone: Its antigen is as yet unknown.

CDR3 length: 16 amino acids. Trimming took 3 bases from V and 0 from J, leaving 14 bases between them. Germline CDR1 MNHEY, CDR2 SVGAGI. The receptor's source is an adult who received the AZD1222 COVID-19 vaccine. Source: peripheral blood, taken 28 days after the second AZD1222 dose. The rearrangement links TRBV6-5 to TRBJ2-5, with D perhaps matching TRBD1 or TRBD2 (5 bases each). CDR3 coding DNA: TGTGCCAGCAGTTATCCCCGGGGCACCCACCAAGAGACCCAGTACTTC. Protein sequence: CASSYPRGTHQETQYF.